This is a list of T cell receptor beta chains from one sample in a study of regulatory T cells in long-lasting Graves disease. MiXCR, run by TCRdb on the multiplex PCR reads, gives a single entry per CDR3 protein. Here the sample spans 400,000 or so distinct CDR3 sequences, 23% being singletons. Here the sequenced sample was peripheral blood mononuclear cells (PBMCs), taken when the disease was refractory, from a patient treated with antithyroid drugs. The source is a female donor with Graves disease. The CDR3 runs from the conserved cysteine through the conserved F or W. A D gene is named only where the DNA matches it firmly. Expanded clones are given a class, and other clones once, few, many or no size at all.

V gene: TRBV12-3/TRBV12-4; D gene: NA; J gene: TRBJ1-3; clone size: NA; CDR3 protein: CASSLGSGSAGNTIYF; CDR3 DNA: TGTGCCAGCAGTTTAGGGTCAGGCTCAGCTGGAAACACCATATATTTT
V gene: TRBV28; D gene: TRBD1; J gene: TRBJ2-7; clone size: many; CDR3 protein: CASSSSTGRIYEQYF; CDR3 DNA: TGTGCCAGCAGTTCCTCGACAGGGCGGATCTACGAGCAGTACTTC
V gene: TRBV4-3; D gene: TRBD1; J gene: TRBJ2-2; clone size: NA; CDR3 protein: CASRRQGNTGELFF; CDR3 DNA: TGCGCCAGCAGACGACAGGGTAATACCGGGGAGCTGTTTTTT
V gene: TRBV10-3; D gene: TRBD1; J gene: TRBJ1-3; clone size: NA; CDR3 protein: CAITGTGRSNTIYF; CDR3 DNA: TGTGCCATCACTGGGACAGGGAGATCAAACACCATATATTTT
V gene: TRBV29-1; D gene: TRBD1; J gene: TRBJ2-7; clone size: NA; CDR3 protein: CSVRTGHVVGEQYF; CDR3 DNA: TGCAGCGTTCGGACAGGGCATGTCGTTGGGGAGCAGTACTTC
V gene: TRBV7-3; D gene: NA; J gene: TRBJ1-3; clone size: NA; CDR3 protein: CASSETATGSGNTIYF; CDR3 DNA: TGTGCCAGCAGCGAGACCGCAACAGGGTCTGGAAACACCATATATTTT
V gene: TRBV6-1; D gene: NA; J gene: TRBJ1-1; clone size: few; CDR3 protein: CASSTPINPRTEAFF; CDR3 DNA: TGTGCCAGCAGTACACCCATCAACCCTAGGACTGAAGCTTTCTTT
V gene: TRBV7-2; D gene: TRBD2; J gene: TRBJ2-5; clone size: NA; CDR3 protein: CASSSIGGAETQYF; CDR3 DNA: TGTGCCAGCAGCTCAATCGGGGGGGCGGAGACCCAGTACTTC
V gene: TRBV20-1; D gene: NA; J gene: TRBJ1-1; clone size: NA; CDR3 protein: CSAKNSHGDTEAFF; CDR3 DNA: TGCAGTGCTAAAAACAGCCATGGTGACACTGAAGCTTTCTTT
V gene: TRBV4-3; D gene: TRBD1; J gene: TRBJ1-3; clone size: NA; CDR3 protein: CASSQDYRQGNTIYF; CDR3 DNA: TGCGCCAGCAGCCAAGATTATCGACAGGGGAACACCATATATTTT
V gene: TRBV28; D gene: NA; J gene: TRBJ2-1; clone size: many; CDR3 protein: CASSLQGQEQFF; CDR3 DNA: TGTGCCAGCAGTTTACAGGGTCAGGAGCAGTTCTTC
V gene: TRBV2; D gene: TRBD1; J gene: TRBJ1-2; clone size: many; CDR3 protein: CASIVDRGKGLNYGYTF; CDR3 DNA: TGTGCCAGCATTGTAGACAGGGGGAAAGGATTGAACTATGGCTACACCTTC
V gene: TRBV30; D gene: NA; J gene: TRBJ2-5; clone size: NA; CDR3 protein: CAWSVRAETQYF; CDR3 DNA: TGTGCCTGGAGTGTGCGTGCAGAGACCCAGTACTTC
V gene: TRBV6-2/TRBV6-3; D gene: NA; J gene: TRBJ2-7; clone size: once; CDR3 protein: CASSLIVASEQYF; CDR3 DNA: TGTGCCAGCAGTCTCATCGTAGCTTCCGAGCAGTACTTC
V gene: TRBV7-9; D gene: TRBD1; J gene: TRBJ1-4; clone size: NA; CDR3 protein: CASRPTGGSNEKLFF; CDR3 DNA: TGTGCCAGCAGACCGACAGGGGGGAGCAATGAAAAACTGTTTTTT
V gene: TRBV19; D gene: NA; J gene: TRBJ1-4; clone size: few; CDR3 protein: CASSIAEKLFF; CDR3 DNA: TGTGCCAGTAGTATCGCCGAAAAACTGTTTTTT
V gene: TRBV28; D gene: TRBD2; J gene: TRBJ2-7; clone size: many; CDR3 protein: CASSGAGGPGEQYF; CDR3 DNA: TGTGCCAGCAGTGGAGCGGGAGGGCCAGGAGAGCAGTACTTC
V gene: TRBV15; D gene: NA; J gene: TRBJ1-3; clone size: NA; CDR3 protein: CATSRRVGPSSYSGNTIYF; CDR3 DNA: TGTGCCACCAGCAGAAGGGTAGGCCCAAGCTCTTACTCTGGAAACACCATATATTTT
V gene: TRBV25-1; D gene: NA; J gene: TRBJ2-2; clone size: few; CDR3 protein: CASTRGTNTGELFF; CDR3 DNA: TGTGCCAGCACTCGGGGCACGAACACCGGGGAGCTGTTTTTT
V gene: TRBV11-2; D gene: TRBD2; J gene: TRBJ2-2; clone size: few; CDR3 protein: CASSFPTLAGGPGVFAGELFF; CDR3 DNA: TGTGCCAGCAGCTTCCCCACGCTAGCGGGAGGGCCTGGTGTTTTCGCCGGGGAGCTGTTTTTT
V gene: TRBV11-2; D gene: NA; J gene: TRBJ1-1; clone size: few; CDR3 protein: CASSGGQYTEAFF; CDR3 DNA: TGTGCCAGCAGCGGGGGCCAATACACTGAAGCTTTCTTT
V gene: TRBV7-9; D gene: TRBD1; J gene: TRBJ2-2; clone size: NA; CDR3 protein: CASSHRDRGSTGELFF; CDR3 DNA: TGTGCCAGCAGCCACCGGGACAGGGGATCCACCGGGGAGCTGTTTTTT
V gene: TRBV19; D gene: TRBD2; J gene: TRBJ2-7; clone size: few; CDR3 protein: CATRGGSNEQYF; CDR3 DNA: TGTGCCACAAGGGGCGGGAGCAACGAGCAGTACTTC
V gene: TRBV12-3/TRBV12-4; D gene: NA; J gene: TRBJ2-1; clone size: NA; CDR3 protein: CASSMGRRSEQFF; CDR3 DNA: TGTGCCAGCAGTATGGGACGGAGAAGTGAGCAGTTCTTC
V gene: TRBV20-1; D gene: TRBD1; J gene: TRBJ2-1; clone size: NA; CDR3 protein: CSARETDRYNERFF; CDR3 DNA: TGCAGTGCTAGAGAGACGGACAGGTACAATGAGCGGTTCTTC
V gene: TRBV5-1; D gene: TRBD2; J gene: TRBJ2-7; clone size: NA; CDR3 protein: CASSRGGGRYEQYF; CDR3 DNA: TGCGCCAGCAGCCGTGGGGGAGGGAGGTACGAGCAGTACTTC
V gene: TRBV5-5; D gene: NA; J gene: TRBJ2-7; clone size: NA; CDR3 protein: CASSIQVGGVYEQYF; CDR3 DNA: TGTGCCAGCAGCATACAAGTAGGAGGGGTCTACGAGCAGTACTTC
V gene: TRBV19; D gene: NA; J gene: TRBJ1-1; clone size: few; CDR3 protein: CASSPGQQVMNTEAFF; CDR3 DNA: TGTGCCAGTAGTCCCGGACAGCAGGTAATGAACACTGAAGCTTTCTTT
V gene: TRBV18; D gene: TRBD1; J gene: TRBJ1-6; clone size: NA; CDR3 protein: CASSPRQGGSPLHF; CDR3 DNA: TGTGCCAGCTCACCACGACAGGGGGGCTCACCCCTCCACTTT
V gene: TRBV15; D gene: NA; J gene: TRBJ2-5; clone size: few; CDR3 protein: CATSRDSGIQETQYF; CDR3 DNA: TGTGCCACCAGCAGAGATTCCGGGATCCAAGAGACCCAGTACTTC
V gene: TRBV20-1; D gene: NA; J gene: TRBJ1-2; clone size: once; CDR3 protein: CSAWENYGYSF; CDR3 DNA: TGCAGTGCCTGGGAGAACTATGGCTACTCCTTC
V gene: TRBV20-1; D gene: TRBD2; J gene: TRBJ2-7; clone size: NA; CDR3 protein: CSASGRAGYEQYF; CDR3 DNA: TGCAGTGCTAGCGGGAGGGCCGGGTACGAGCAATACTTC
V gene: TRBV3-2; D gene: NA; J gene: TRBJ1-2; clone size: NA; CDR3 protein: CASSHPDREEDYGYTF; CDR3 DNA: TGTGCCAGCAGCCACCCCGACAGGGAGGAGGACTATGGCTACACCTTC
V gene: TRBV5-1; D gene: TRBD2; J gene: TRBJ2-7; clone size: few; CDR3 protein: CASSLEGLGGEQYF; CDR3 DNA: TGCGCCAGCAGCTTGGAGGGCCTCGGGGGGGAGCAGTACTTC
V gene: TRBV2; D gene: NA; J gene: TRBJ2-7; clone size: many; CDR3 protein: CASSESGPSHEQYF; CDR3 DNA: TGTGCCAGCAGTGAAAGCGGGCCTAGCCACGAGCAGTACTTC
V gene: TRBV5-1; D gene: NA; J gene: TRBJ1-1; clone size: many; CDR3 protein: CASTSPGQNTEAFF; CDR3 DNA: TGCGCCAGCACCTCTCCCGGCCAGAACACTGAAGCTTTCTTT